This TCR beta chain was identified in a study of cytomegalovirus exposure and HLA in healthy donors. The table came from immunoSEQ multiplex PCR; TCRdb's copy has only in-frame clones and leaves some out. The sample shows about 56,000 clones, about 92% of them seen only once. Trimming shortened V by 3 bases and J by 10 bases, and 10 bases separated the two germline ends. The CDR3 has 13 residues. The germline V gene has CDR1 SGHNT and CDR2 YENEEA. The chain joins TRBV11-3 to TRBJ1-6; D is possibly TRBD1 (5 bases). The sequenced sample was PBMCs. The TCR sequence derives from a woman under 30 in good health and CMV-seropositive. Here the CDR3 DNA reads TGTGCCAGCAGCTTCGGGGGAGTCTCACCCCTCCACTTT. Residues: CASSFGGVSPLHF.